This TCR beta chain comes out of a study of blood T cell repertoires in COVID-19. Background on the study: The United States, Italy and Spain supplied acute and convalescent COVID-19 samples.

From germline, CDR1 is SGHRS and CDR2 YFSETQ. The trim removed 0 bases at V and 5 bases at J, leaving 10 bases unmatched. This CDR3 spans 16 amino acids. This clone was recorded many times. As handled by the study authors: By means of reference gene primer amplification, nucleated cell counts were estimated. The method was immunoSEQ multiplex PCR; TCRdb's version includes in-frame clones alone and lacks a portion of them. V, J and clone size are those of that table, while D and trimming were read from the DNA. The sample consists of 150,000 to 200,000 clones, around 89% of them appearing once. The chain combines TRBV5-1 with TRBJ2-5; 7 bases are a match to TRBD2. The sample was peripheral blood. The source of this sequence is a man aged 55 to 70 with acute or convalescent COVID-19. The CDR3 sequence is CASSLAHGSGTETQYF. Here the CDR3 DNA reads TGCGCCAGCAGCTTGGCCCACGGAAGCGGGACGGAGACCCAGTACTTC.